This T cell receptor beta chain was sequenced in a study of cytomegalovirus exposure and HLA in healthy donors. General study results and limits: Later, an analysis found that common viral pathogens appeared to be linked with several of the most significant clusters.

As for this clone: As yet, its antigen is unknown.

Both 60 Vbeta primers and 13 Jbeta primers went into the PCR. Original analysis: About 10 million of tens of millions of unique TCR beta chains were shared, per a later count. Clones were read by immunoSEQ multiplex PCR, and TCRdb kept only the in-frame ones, dropping some. The D gene and trimming were derived from the DNA, and the V and J assignments and clone size from that table. The sample has 130,000 to 150,000 clones, around 77% seen once. Sequenced material: PBMCs. The TCR originated in a woman aged 45-60 years in good health and CMV-seronegative.

The CDR3 region is CASSGERGPTDTQYF. The CDR3 DNA reads as TGCGCCAGCAGTGGGGAGCGGGGGCCCACAGATACGCAGTATTTT. This sequence joins TRBV10-1 and TRBJ2-3; TRBD2 agrees at 8 bases. The CDR3 has 15 amino acids. After removal of 4 bases from V and 2 bases from J, the junction contained 5 bases not matched to a gene. From germline, CDR1 is WNHNN and CDR2 SYGVQD (reference sequence).